This T cell receptor (beta chain) was recovered during a study of T-cell reconstitution after alpha-beta-depleted transplantation in children. Study-level findings and limits: At the one-year point after transplant, T-cell counts and TCRbeta diversity were found to come mostly from T cells that had been newly produced. In patients about two months after transplant, alpha-beta T cells reportedly arose from several hundred expanded graft clones. From surviving recipient T cells and thymic progenitors came the high day-60 TCRbeta diversity observed in some patients.

CDR1 is KGHDR and CDR2 is SFDVKD in the germline V gene. The CDR3 totals 14 residues. V lost 5 bases and J 4 bases, leaving 11 bases between the germline ends. Preparation of the TCRbeta library used unique molecular identifiers. One entry per CDR3 protein, called by TCRdb with MiXCR from the PCR reads. The sample contains about 510,000 distinct CDR3 sequences, more than 9.5% of which appear only once. This clonotype was detected only a few times. Its antigen is not known. The source was PBMCs, mostly from graft donor cells, collected 180 days after TCRalphabeta/CD19-depleted stem cell transplant. The genes are TRBV24-1 and TRBJ1-5; maybe TRBD1 (6 bases). This clonotype was obtained from a female patient aged 2-9 years who had a stem cell transplant for aplastic anemia, so the T cells may come from the graft donor. The CDR3: CATSVATGNQPQHF. The CDR3 DNA is TGTGCCACCAGTGTCGCCACAGGGAATCAGCCCCAGCATTTT.